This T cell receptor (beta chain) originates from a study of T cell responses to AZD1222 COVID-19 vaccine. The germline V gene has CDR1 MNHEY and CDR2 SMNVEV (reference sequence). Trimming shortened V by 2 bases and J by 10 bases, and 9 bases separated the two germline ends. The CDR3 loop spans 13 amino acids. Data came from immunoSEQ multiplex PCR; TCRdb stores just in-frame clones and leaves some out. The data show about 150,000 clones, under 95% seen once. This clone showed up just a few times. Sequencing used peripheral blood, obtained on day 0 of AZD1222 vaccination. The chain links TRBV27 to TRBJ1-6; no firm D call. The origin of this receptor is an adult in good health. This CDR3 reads CASSLRFYSPLHF. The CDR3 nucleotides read TGTGCCAGCAGTTTAAGATTTTACTCACCCCTCCACTTT.